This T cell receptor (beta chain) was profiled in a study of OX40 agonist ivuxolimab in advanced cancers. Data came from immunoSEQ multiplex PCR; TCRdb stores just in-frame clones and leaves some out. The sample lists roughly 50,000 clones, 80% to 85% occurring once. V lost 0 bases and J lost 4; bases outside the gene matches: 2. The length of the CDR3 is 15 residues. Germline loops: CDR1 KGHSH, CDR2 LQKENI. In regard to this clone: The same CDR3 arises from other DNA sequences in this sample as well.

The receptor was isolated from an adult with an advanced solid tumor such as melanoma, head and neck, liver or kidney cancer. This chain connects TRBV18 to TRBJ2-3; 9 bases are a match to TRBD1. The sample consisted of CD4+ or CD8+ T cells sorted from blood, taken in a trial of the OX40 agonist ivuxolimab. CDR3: CASSPPTGGPDTQYF. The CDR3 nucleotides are TGTGCCAGCTCACCACCCACAGGGGGCCCAGATACGCAGTATTTT.